This T cell receptor (beta chain) was sequenced during a study of early T cells in non-severe SARS-CoV-2 infection. Whole-study context: Whole-blood bulk RNA, unsorted, was sequenced, and chains were unpaired.

CDR1 is MNHNS, CDR2 SASEGT, per germline. Trimming at V came to 4 bases and at J to 7 bases, leaving 7 bases not matched to a gene. The CDR3 has 15 residues. The protocol attached unique molecular identifiers to individual cDNA molecules. TCRdb re-derived calls from the 5' RACE reads in MiXCR, one entry per CDR3 protein. Of tens of thousands of distinct CDR3 sequences detected, about 11% appear once; the ten largest clones hold around 11%. This clonotype was found many times. This specimen consisted of whole blood, obtained at baseline. The chain couples TRBV6-1 to TRBJ1-6; TRBD1 aligns across 7 bases. The sequence derives from an adult who was a healthcare worker with PCR-confirmed SARS-CoV-2 infection or an uninfected control (not recorded which). In nucleotides, the CDR3 is TGTGCCAGCAGTGCAACCGGGACAGTGAATTCACCCCTCCACTTT. Translation: CASSATGTVNSPLHF.